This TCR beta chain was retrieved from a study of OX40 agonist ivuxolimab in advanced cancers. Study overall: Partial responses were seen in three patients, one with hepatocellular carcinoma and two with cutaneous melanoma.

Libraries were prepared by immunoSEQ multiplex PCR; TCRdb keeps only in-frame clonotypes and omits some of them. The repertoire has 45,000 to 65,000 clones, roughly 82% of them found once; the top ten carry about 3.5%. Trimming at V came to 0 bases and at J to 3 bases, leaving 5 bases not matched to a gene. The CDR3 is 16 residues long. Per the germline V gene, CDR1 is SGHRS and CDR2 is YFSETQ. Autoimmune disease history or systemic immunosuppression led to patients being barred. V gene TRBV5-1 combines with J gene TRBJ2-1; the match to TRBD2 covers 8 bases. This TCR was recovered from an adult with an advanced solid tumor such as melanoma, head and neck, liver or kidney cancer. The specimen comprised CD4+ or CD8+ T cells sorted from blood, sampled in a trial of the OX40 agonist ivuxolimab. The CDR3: CASSLGGGTSYNEQFF. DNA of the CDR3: TGCGCCAGCAGCTTGGGAGGGGGGACTAGCTACAATGAGCAGTTCTTC.